The 32 T cell receptor beta chains presented below share a single source sample, sequenced in a study of Ad26.COV2.S vaccination and SARS-CoV-2 variants. Generated by immunoSEQ multiplex PCR, the TCRdb table keeps only in-frame clones and is missing some. The table lists 440,000 or so clones, about nine tenths of them singletons. Treatment: over 15 received Ad26.COV2.S at low or high dose, single or two shots; roughly five received placebo; per-sample allocation not given. Samples analyzed were those drawn on day 63 after the first vaccine or placebo injection. The source material was peripheral blood, sampled in a trial of Ad26.COV2.S vaccine versus placebo. The receptor set was obtained from a person aged 18 to 59 who received the Ad26.COV2.S COVID-19 vaccine or a placebo.

The genes are TRBV16 and TRBJ1-1; D ambiguous. Germline V gene data show CDR1 as KGHSY and CDR2 as FQNENV. The length of the CDR3 is 13 residues. Trimming cost V 4 bases and J 5 bases, with 11 bases left between them. The CDR3: CASSPSLGTEAFF. DNA for the CDR3: TGTGCCAGCAGCCCAAGTCTGGGGACTGAAGCTTTCTTT. Full variable domain (remainder filled in from reference TRBV16 and TRBJ1-1): GEEVAQTPKHLVRGEGQKAKLYCAPIKGHSYVFWYQQVLKNEFKFLISFQNENVFDETGMPKERFSAKCLPNSPCSLEIQATKLEDSAVYFCASSPSLGTEAFFGQGTRLTVV.

The genes are TRBV3-1 (or the pseudogene TRBV3-2) and TRBJ1-5; a weak D match, TRBD1 (6 bases). Trimming took 0 bases from V and 1 from J, leaving 16 bases between them. This CDR3 region has 18 residues. CDR1 and CDR2 (germline): LGHDT, YNNKEL (reference sequence). The CDR3 DNA sequence: TGTGCCAGCAGCCAAGATTGGCAGGGGATAGAGAGCAATCAGCCCCAGCATTTT. Its translation is CASSQDWQGIESNQPQHF.

The J gene is TRBJ2-5, the V gene TRBV3-1 (or the pseudogene TRBV3-2), with 9 bases fitting TRBD1. CDR3 length: 15 residues. The germline CDR1 and CDR2 sequences are LGHDT and YNNKEL (reference sequence). The V segment lost 4 bases and the J segment 4 bases; nucleotides outside the gene matches: 7. The CDR3 is CASSLLTGGSETQYF. CDR3 in DNA: TGTGCCAGCAGCCTCCTGACAGGGGGATCAGAGACCCAGTACTTC.

The rearrangement joins TRBV24-1 to TRBJ1-5; 9 bases agree with TRBD1. This CDR3 has 15 amino acids. The trim removed 8 bases at V and 1 base at J, leaving 5 bases unmatched. CDR1 and CDR2 (germline): KGHDR, SFDVKD. CDR3 protein: CATKRQGGSNQPQHF. CDR3 DNA: TGTGCCACCAAACGACAGGGGGGCAGCAATCAGCCCCAGCATTTT.

This CDR3 reads CASSLSVVNEQFF. The CDR3 DNA is TGTGCCAGCAGTCTTAGCGTCGTCAATGAGCAGTTCTTC. V usage is TRBV12-3 or TRBV12-4 and J usage is TRBJ2-1, with D tentatively TRBD2 (5 bases). Trimming pared 5 bases from V and 6 bases from J, leaving 11 bases between. The CDR3 loop spans 13 amino acids.

The genes are TRBV27 and TRBJ2-7; no clear D gene. Germline assignment: CDR1 MNHEY and CDR2 SMNVEV (reference sequence). The CDR3 length is 17 residues. Trimming stripped 5 bases from V and 2 bases from J, with 22 bases between. The DNA of the CDR3 is TGTGCCAGCAGTGCCTCCTACAGCACCCCCCGGCCCTACGAGCAGTACTTC. It yields the protein CASSASYSTPRPYEQYF.

CDR3 region: CASSFFGEVNTGELFF. The CDR3 DNA sequence: TGTGCCAGCAGTTTCTTTGGGGAGGTGAACACCGGGGAGCTGTTTTTT. This rearrangement joins TRBV27 to TRBJ2-2; TRBD2 might be the D (6 bases). CDR1 and CDR2 (germline): MNHEY, SMNVEV (reference sequence). The V end was cut by 3 bases, the J end by 1 base, with 12 bases between. The CDR3 spans 16 residues.

The sample holds a few counts of this clone. The chain carries TRBV7-9 and TRBJ1-5; D call uncertain. V was trimmed by 3 bases and J by 1 base, leaving 1 base between them. The germline V gene has CDR1 SEHNR and CDR2 FQNEAQ (reference sequence). This CDR3 is built from 12 residues. This CDR3 is CASSFSNQPQHF. Written as DNA, the CDR3 is TGTGCCAGCAGCTTCAGCAATCAGCCCCAGCATTTT. The full variable domain, completed using reference TRBV7-9 and TRBJ1-5, is DTGVSQNPRHKITKRGQNVTFRCDPISEHNRLYWYRQTLGQGPEFLTYFQNEAQLEKSRLLSDRFSAERPKGSFSTLEIQRTEQGDSAMYLCASSFSNQPQHFGDGTRLSIL.

V usage is TRBV5-1 and J usage is TRBJ1-4; TRBD1 might be the D (5 bases). The germline gives CDR1 SGHRS, CDR2 YFSETQ. The CDR3 sequence is 14 residues long. Trimming pared 4 bases from V and 7 bases from J, leaving 14 bases between. CDR3 in amino acids: CASSPWGPPEKLFF. The CDR3, as DNA: TGCGCCAGCAGCCCTTGGGGCCCCCCTGAAAAACTGTTTTTT.

CDR3 amino acids: CASSVNSGSYEQYF. The CDR3 region has the DNA TGTGCCAGCAGCGTAAATAGCGGGAGTTACGAGCAGTACTTC. The chain couples TRBV9 to TRBJ2-7; TRBD2 aligns across 9 bases. Trimming removed 1 base from V and 4 bases from J; junction bases left unmatched: 3. Germline loops: CDR1 SGDLS, CDR2 YYNGEE. The CDR3 runs to 14 residues.

This clone was recorded only once. V usage is TRBV10-3 and J usage is TRBJ1-6, with D hard to call. Germline loops: CDR1 ENHRY, CDR2 SYGVKD. The CDR3 runs to 15 residues. The V end lost 0 bases, the J end lost 7 bases, and 10 bases lay between the germline ends. CDR3 in amino acids: CAISESMVGNSPLHF. The CDR3 DNA follows: TGTGCCATCAGTGAGTCGATGGTTGGAAATTCACCCCTCCACTTT.

This chain connects TRBV15 to TRBJ2-2, with 8 bases matching TRBD1. The CDR3 spans 17 residues. V gave up 5 bases and J gave up 4 bases; unmatched junction bases: 12. Germline CDR1 LNHNV, CDR2 YYDKDF (reference sequence). The CDR3 protein is CATSLTLGQGITGELFF. DNA for the CDR3: TGTGCCACCAGCTTAACCCTTGGACAGGGCATCACCGGGGAGCTGTTTTTT.

The chain links TRBV5-4 to TRBJ2-7, with a weak D call TRBD1 (6 bases). From germline, CDR1 is SGHNT and CDR2 YYREEE (reference sequence). The CDR3 is 13 residues long. Trimming removed 5 bases from V and 5 bases from J, with 14 bases in between. The CDR3 DNA sequence: TGTGCCAGCAGAATACAGGGAATGGACGAGCAGTACTTC. This gives the protein CASRIQGMDEQYF.

This rearrangement joins TRBV7-8 to TRBJ2-1; possibly TRBD2 for D (6 bases). Per germline, CDR1 SGHVS and CDR2 FQNEAQ. The CDR3 is 18 residues long. The V gene lost 3 bases and the J gene lost 4 bases, with 22 bases spanning the gap. The CDR3 is CASSFRGGSGLGYNEQFF. Written as DNA, the CDR3 is TGTGCCAGCAGCTTTCGGGGAGGAAGCGGACTTGGATACAATGAGCAGTTCTTC.

V and J are TRBV29-1 and TRBJ1-2, with a tentative D call TRBD1 (5 bases). Trimming took off 5 bases at V and 6 bases at J, with 13 bases between the two ends. CDR1 SQVTM and CDR2 ANQGSEA come from the germline V gene. The CDR3 covers 12 residues. CDR3: CSVRAGSDGYTF. DNA of the CDR3: TGCAGCGTTCGTGCAGGGTCGGATGGCTACACCTTC.

V and J are TRBV29-1 and TRBJ2-3; TRBD1 matches 11 bases. Germline V CDR1 and CDR2: SQVTM, ANQGSEA. V shed 4 bases, J shed 2 bases, and the junction held 14 bases outside the gene matches. The CDR3 extends over 18 amino acids. CDR3 in amino acids: CSVGTGGRPSINTDTQYF. CDR3 nucleotide sequence: TGCAGCGTTGGGACAGGGGGCCGCCCAAGCATAAACACAGATACGCAGTATTTT.

The chain combines TRBV25-1 with TRBJ2-7, with 11 bases identical to TRBD1. Germline CDR1 MGHDK, CDR2 SYGVNS. This CDR3 has 16 amino acids. The junction had 9 bases not matched to a gene; V was cut back by 6 bases and J by 2 bases. CDR3 loop: CASRGPRGQGAYEQYF. The CDR3 bases are TGTGCCAGCAGGGGGCCCCGGGGACAGGGGGCCTACGAGCAGTACTTC.

In this sample, this clone turned up once. The chain links TRBV30 to TRBJ2-1, with TRBD2 as a possible D gene (5 bases). The CDR3 consists of 13 residues. Germline V gene data show CDR1 as GTSNPN and CDR2 as SVGIG (reference sequence). V lost 7 bases to trimming and J lost 0 bases, with 10 bases between them. CDR3 amino acids: CASPGNSYNEQFF. The CDR3 DNA reads as TGTGCCTCCCCGGGGAACTCCTACAATGAGCAGTTCTTC. Drawing the rest from reference TRBV30 and TRBJ2-1, the complete variable domain is SQTIHQWPATLVQPVGSPLSLECTVEGTSNPNLYWYRQAAGRGLQLLFYSVGIGQISSEVPQNLSASRPQDRQFILSSKKLLLSDSGFYLCASPGNSYNEQFFGPGTRLTVL.

V usage is TRBV7-6 and J usage is TRBJ2-7, with 8 bases matching TRBD2. The J segment lost 2 bases and the V segment lost 2 bases, leaving 5 bases of the junction unmatched. Germline V gives CDR1 SGHVS, CDR2 FNYEAQ. CDR3 length: 15 residues. Written as DNA, the CDR3 is TGTGCCAGCAGCTTAACGGGACTAGAGACCTACGAGCAGTACTTC. Amino acids: CASSLTGLETYEQYF.

The chain couples TRBV24-1 to TRBJ1-5; a possible D gene is TRBD1 (5 bases). The CDR3 has 14 amino acids. Germline V CDR1 and CDR2: KGHDR, SFDVKD. Trimming removed 4 bases at V and 3 bases at J, with 9 bases between. The CDR3 DNA is TGTGCCACCAGTGAGCGGGACCTCAATCAGCCCCAGCATTTT. This sequence encodes CATSERDLNQPQHF.

Comment on this clone: Other DNA variants within this sample encode the same CDR3. The chain links TRBV9 to TRBJ2-1; TRBD2 matches 10 bases. V dropped 0 bases and J dropped 4; count of bases not matched to a gene: 4. The germline V gene has CDR1 SGDLS and CDR2 YYNGEE. This CDR3 comprises 16 residues. The CDR3 loop is CASSVGASGSYNEQFF. The CDR3 nucleotides read TGTGCCAGCAGCGTAGGGGCTAGCGGGAGTTACAATGAGCAGTTCTTC.

The gene calls are TRBV25-1 and TRBJ2-7; tentatively, D is TRBD1 or TRBD2 (5 bases each). The CDR3 consists of 15 residues. V lost 3 bases and J lost 5, with 17 bases in between. Germline V gene sequence: CDR1 MGHDK, CDR2 SYGVNS. CDR3 protein: CASSEGRGTYDEQYF. The CDR3 nucleotides read TGTGCCAGCAGTGAGGGGAGAGGGACCTACGACGAGCAGTACTTC.

The chain recombines TRBV5-6 with TRBJ1-2; D is uncertain. The CDR3 is 13 residues long. The germline V gene encodes CDR1 SGHDT and CDR2 YYEEEE. V lost 5 bases, J lost 8 bases, and 16 bases lay in between. In nucleotides, the CDR3 is TGTGCCAGCAGTTCGGATCCCCTGTTAGGCTACACCTTC. Translating gives CASSSDPLLGYTF.

V is TRBV3-1 (or the pseudogene TRBV3-2) and J is TRBJ2-5, with D perhaps TRBD2 (6 bases). The germline V gene has CDR1 LGHDT and CDR2 YNNKEL (reference sequence). The CDR3 covers 14 residues. V lost 0 bases to trimming and J lost 1 base, with 6 bases between them. The CDR3 sequence: CASSQEGGQETQYF. The CDR3 DNA reads TGTGCCAGCAGCCAAGAGGGGGGCCAAGAGACCCAGTACTTC.

This clone has a handful of counts. The rearrangement uses TRBV7-9 and TRBJ2-7; D gene unclear. The CDR3 length is 15 residues. Germline V gene lookup returns CDR1 SEHNR and CDR2 FQNEAQ (reference sequence). Deletions cut 4 bases from V and 5 bases from J, with 18 bases between. The CDR3 nucleotides are TGTGCCAGCAGCTCCGGCTACGGTAGGGTCCACGAGCAGTACTTC. This translates into CASSSGYGRVHEQYF.

This clone was recorded a few times. V is TRBV30 and J is TRBJ2-7; D not resolved. The CDR3 contains 11 residues. Trimming cost V 5 bases and J 2 bases, with 7 bases left between them. CDR1 GTSNPN and CDR2 SVGIG come from the germline V gene (reference sequence). The CDR3 sequence: CAWSTAYEQYF. CDR3 bases: TGTGCCTGGTCAACCGCCTACGAGCAGTACTTC.

V is TRBV5-1 and J is TRBJ2-6, with a tentative D call TRBD2 (6 bases). The ends were cut back, 2 bases at V and 3 bases at J, with 9 bases in the middle. This CDR3 has 15 amino acids. Germline CDR1 is SGHRS and CDR2 is YFSETQ. DNA for the CDR3: TGCGCCAGCAGCTTCCGGGGGTTTGGGGCCAACGTCCTGACTTTC. Its translation: CASSFRGFGANVLTF.

The chain joins TRBV18 to TRBJ2-3; D may match TRBD1 or TRBD2 (5 bases each). V was pared by 0 bases and J by 1 base, with 11 bases between. Germline-derived CDR1 and CDR2 are KGHSH and LQKENI. The length of the CDR3 is 16 residues. The CDR3 region is CASSPPSQGGTDTQYF. The CDR3 DNA follows: TGTGCCAGCTCACCACCCTCCCAGGGAGGCACAGATACGCAGTATTTT. Using reference TRBV18 and TRBJ2-3 for the parts outside the CDR3, the full variable domain is NAGVMQNPRHLVRRRGQEARLRCSPMKGHSHVYWYRQLPEEGLKFMVYLQKENIIDESGMPKERFSAEFPKEGPSILRIQQVVRGDSAAYFCASSPPSQGGTDTQYFGPGTRLTVL.

J is TRBJ2-1 and V is TRBV24-1; TRBD2 is a possible D gene (5 bases). The CDR3 extends over 14 amino acids. Germline CDR1 reads KGHDR; CDR2 reads SFDVKD. The V end was cut by 6 bases, the J end by 3 bases, with 11 bases between. The CDR3 here is CATSKDWNYNEQFF. CDR3 sequence (DNA): TGTGCCACCAGTAAGGACTGGAACTACAATGAGCAGTTCTTC.

The chain uses TRBV25-1 and TRBJ1-4; a weak D match, TRBD1 (6 bases). The ends were cut back, 3 bases at V and 0 bases at J, with 8 bases in the middle. The CDR3 consists of 15 residues. Germline loops: CDR1 MGHDK, CDR2 SYGVNS. In nucleotides, the CDR3 is TGTGCCAGCAGTGACCACAGGGCAACTAATGAAAAACTGTTTTTT. As protein: CASSDHRATNEKLFF.

V and J are TRBV28 and TRBJ1-1; D might be TRBD1 (5 bases). The CDR3 runs 12 residues. Per the germline V gene, CDR1 is MDHEN and CDR2 is SYDVKM. V lost 2 bases, J lost 4 bases, and 5 bases lay in between. The CDR3, as DNA: TGTGCCAGCAGTTTACAGGGCACTGAAGCTTTCTTT. Protein sequence: CASSLQGTEAFF.

This sequence joins TRBV6-5 and TRBJ2-7, with 7 bases fitting TRBD2. Germline trimming cut 8 bases from V and 0 bases from J; bases unmatched to any gene: 4. This CDR3 has 13 amino acids. CDR1 and CDR2 (germline): MNHEY, SVGAGI. The CDR3 nucleotides are TGTGCCAGCCTAGGGACTAACTCCTACGAGCAGTACTTC. It yields the protein CASLGTNSYEQYF.